The entry that follows covers one TCR beta chain sequence. Its antigen is unknown. Cells that had been cultured for ten to eleven days were the source of isolated CD4+ T cells. Prior SARS-CoV-2 infection was absent in the vaccine recipients, as shown by negative nucleocapsid antibodies. The authors exchanged half the medium for IL-2 medium on days 3 and 7. This entry belongs to a study of vaccination effects on CD4 cells after COVID-19. Across the whole study: Peptides at around 10 ug/ml and IL-2 at 9.5 to 10 IU/ml were added to roughly 2 million PBMC per well.

Using immunoSEQ multiplex PCR, the repertoire was profiled, and TCRdb retains in-frame clones only, with some absent. Of 35,000 to 40,000 clones in the sample, around 80% are singletons; the top ten hold just under 3%. Trimming stripped 4 bases from V and 3 bases from J, with 10 bases between. CDR1 is SGHRS and CDR2 is YFSETQ in the germline V gene. The CDR3 is 14 residues long. This clonotype was obtained from a human donor who received a COVID-19 vaccine. This sequence joins TRBV5-1 and TRBJ2-2, with a tentative D call TRBD1 (5 bases). Material: CD4+ T cells from PBMCs cultured without peptide, obtained before COVID-19 vaccination. CDR3 in amino acids: CASSKDSYTGELFF. The DNA of the CDR3 is TGCGCCAGCAGCAAAGACAGTTACACCGGGGAGCTGTTTTTT.